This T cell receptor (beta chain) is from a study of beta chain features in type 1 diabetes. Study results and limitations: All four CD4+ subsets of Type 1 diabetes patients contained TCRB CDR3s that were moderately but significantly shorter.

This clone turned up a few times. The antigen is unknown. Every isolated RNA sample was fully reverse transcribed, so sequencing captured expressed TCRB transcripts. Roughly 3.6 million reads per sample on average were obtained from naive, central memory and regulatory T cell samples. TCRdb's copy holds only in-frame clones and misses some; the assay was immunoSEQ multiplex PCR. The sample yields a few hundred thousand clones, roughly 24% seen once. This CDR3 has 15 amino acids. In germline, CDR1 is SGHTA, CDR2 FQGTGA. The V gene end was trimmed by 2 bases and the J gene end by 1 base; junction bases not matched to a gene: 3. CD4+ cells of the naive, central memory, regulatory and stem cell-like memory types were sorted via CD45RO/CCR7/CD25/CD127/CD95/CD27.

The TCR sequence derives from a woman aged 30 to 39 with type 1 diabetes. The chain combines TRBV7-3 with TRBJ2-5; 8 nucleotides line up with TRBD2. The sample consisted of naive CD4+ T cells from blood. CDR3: CASSLASGSQETQYF. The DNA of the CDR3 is TGTGCCAGCAGCTTAGCGAGCGGGAGCCAAGAGACCCAGTACTTC.